The entry that follows covers one T cell receptor (beta chain) sequence. A single base separates this from a much larger clone, so it may be a read error. The data derive from a study of tumor-infiltrating lymphocytes in primary liver carcinoma. RNA was extracted from whole blood without cell sorting, alongside germline DNA. The CDR3 loop spans 15 amino acids. The germline V gene has CDR1 SGHAT and CDR2 FQDESV (reference sequence). The germline V and J ends were trimmed by 3 bases and 0 bases, with 9 bases remaining between them. The authors made TCR beta cDNA from roughly 480 ng total RNA with a constant-region primer. Construction of TCR beta libraries relied on three successive nested multiplex PCR rounds employing slightly modified ARM-PCR. Rounds one and two of PCR, each of 9 to 11 cycles, were primed with TRBV1-TRBV30 forward primers and a C-beta reverse primer. TCRdb processed the multiplex PCR reads anew with MiXCR; each CDR3 protein has one entry. The sample shows roughly 180,000 distinct CDR3 sequences, 60% of them seen only once.

The sample taken for sequencing was peripheral blood. V and J are TRBV11-1 and TRBJ1-3; TRBD1 is a possible D gene (5 bases). The sequence was obtained from a man aged 40-49 years with primary liver carcinoma and hepatitis B virus infection. CDR3 region: CASSLGTFSGNTIYF. The CDR3, as DNA: TGTGCCAGCAGCTTGGGGACCTTCTCTGGAAACACCATATATTTT.